Presented here are 30 T cell receptor beta chains from one specimen sequenced in a study of response to subunit inactivated influenza vaccine. TCRdb analysed the RT-PCR reads with MiXCR anew, one entry per CDR3 protein. The sample has around 300,000 distinct CDR3 sequences, approximately 20% seen once. Material: PBMCs from blood, obtained 21 months after vaccination. Every receptor here comes from a man between 50 and 69 years old who received an inactivated influenza vaccine.

V and J are TRBV6-5 and TRBJ1-3; D is unclear. Germline-derived CDR1 and CDR2 are MNHEY and SVGAGI. This CDR3 region has 12 residues. Trimming left V 4 bases short and J 2 bases short, with 3 bases between. CDR3 nucleotide sequence: TGTGCCAGCAGTTCAGCTGGAAACACCATATATTTT. Translation gives CASSSAGNTIYF.

The chain recombines TRBV7-2 with TRBJ1-2; 11 bases line up with TRBD1. Germline CDR1 reads SGHTA; CDR2 reads FQGNSA. The J segment lost 8 bases and the V segment lost 4 bases, leaving 9 bases of the junction unmatched. The CDR3 loop spans 15 amino acids. The DNA of the CDR3 is TGTGCCAGCAGCTACGGACAGGGGGCACTCGGCGGCTACACCTTC. Its translation is CASSYGQGALGGYTF.

The CDR3 region is CASSYGQGNSPLHF. Here the CDR3 DNA reads TGTGCCAGCAGCTACGGACAGGGAAATTCACCCCTCCACTTT. The gene calls are TRBV12-3 or TRBV12-4 and TRBJ1-6, with 8 bases aligning to TRBD1. Germline trimming cut 6 bases from V and 7 bases from J; bases unmatched to any gene: 5. CDR3 length: 14 residues.

This clonotype turned up a few times. The rearrangement links TRBV27 to TRBJ2-5, with 8 bases fitting TRBD1. CDR1 MNHEY and CDR2 SMNVEV come from the germline V gene (reference sequence). The CDR3 loop spans 15 amino acids. The J segment lost 2 bases and the V segment lost 0 bases, leaving 2 bases of the junction unmatched. The CDR3 region has the DNA TGTGCCAGCAGTTTATCGACAGGGGATCAAGAGACCCAGTACTTC. Amino acids: CASSLSTGDQETQYF.

This clonotype was detected ten times or more. The rearrangement uses TRBV20-1 and TRBJ1-1; D unresolved. Germline V lookup: CDR1 DFQATT, CDR2 SNEGSKA (reference sequence). V was pared by 3 bases and J by 3 bases, with 14 bases between. This CDR3 spans 14 amino acids. The CDR3 region is CSASVPLQYTEAFF. DNA for the CDR3: TGCAGTGCTAGCGTACCCCTACAGTACACTGAAGCTTTCTTT.

This rearrangement joins TRBV5-1 to TRBJ1-1; D is undetermined. The CDR3 covers 14 residues. The germline V and J ends were trimmed by 2 bases and 1 base, with 9 bases remaining between them. The germline CDR1 and CDR2 sequences are SGHRS and YFSETQ. CDR3 region: CASSFLGWNTEAFF. CDR3 DNA: TGCGCCAGCAGCTTTCTAGGATGGAACACTGAAGCTTTCTTT.

This clonotype was seen a handful of times. The gene calls are TRBV3-1 and TRBJ2-5, with 8 nucleotides matching TRBD2. V lost 2 bases, J lost 5 bases, and 16 bases stayed unmatched. The CDR3 runs 18 residues. From germline, CDR1 is LGHDT and CDR2 YNNKEL (reference sequence). The DNA of the CDR3 is TGTGCCAGCAGCCAAAGGATTCCGAGCGGGGGATGGGGGGAGACCCAGTACTTC. This translates into CASSQRIPSGGWGETQYF.

This rearrangement joins TRBV20-1 to TRBJ2-3; a possible D gene is TRBD2 (5 bases). Germline V gene sequence: CDR1 DFQATT, CDR2 SNEGSKA (reference sequence). The CDR3 consists of 16 residues. V lost 5 bases and J 0 bases, leaving 18 bases between the germline ends. The CDR3 loop reads CSASTSGSPSTDTQYF. The DNA for the CDR3 is TGCAGTGCTTCGACCTCGGGGTCCCCGAGCACAGATACGCAGTATTTT.

The rearrangement joins TRBV5-1 to TRBJ1-6; D is perhaps TRBD1 (5 bases). CDR3 length: 15 amino acids. Trimming removed 0 bases from V and 9 bases from J, with 13 bases in between. From germline, CDR1 is SGHRS and CDR2 YFSETQ. The CDR3 is CASSLDGGPPSPLHF. CDR3 DNA sequence: TGCGCCAGCAGCTTGGATGGGGGACCCCCTTCACCCCTCCACTTT.

Many counts were recorded for this clonotype. The chain links TRBV20-1 to TRBJ1-5, with unresolved D. Germline CDR1 is DFQATT and CDR2 is SNEGSKA (reference sequence). Trimming cost V 5 bases and J 3 bases, with 29 bases left between them. The CDR3 spans 19 residues. Here the CDR3 reads CSADTWVGKDGLDNQPQHF. In nucleotides, the CDR3 is TGCAGTGCTGACACCTGGGTAGGGAAGGATGGATTGGACAATCAGCCCCAGCATTTT.

J is TRBJ2-7 and V is TRBV15; tentative D call: TRBD1 (5 bases). The CDR3 has 18 amino acids. Trimming took off 0 bases at V and 0 bases at J, with 18 bases between the two ends. The V gene's germline CDR1 is LNHNV and CDR2 YYDKDF (reference sequence). CDR3 sequence reads: CATSRELFVGHPSYEQYF. CDR3 coding DNA: TGTGCCACCAGCAGAGAACTGTTTGTAGGACATCCCTCCTACGAGCAGTACTTC. Full variable domain (rest looked up from reference TRBV15 and TRBJ2-7): DAMVIQNPRYQVTQFGKPVTLSCSQTLNHNVMYWYQQKSSQAPKLLFHYYDKDFNNEADTPDNFQSRRPNTSFCFLDIRSPGLGDTAMYLCATSRELFVGHPSYEQYFGPGTRLTVT.

This chain connects TRBV4-3 to TRBJ1-2; maybe TRBD1 (5 bases). The CDR3 has 16 residues. From germline, CDR1 is LGHNA and CDR2 YSLEER. V lost 0 bases and J lost 4, with 15 bases in between. CDR3 in amino acids: CASSQDVGRWLYGYTF. CDR3 nucleotides: TGCGCCAGCAGCCAAGATGTGGGACGCTGGCTCTATGGCTACACCTTC.

The genes are TRBV12-3 or TRBV12-4 and TRBJ2-3; no firm D call. The CDR3 totals 12 residues. V was pared by 5 bases and J by 3 bases, with 6 bases between. The CDR3 DNA reads as TGTGCCAGCAGTCAAAGTACAGATACGCAGTATTTT. This translates into CASSQSTDTQYF.

This clonotype was picked up many times. The chain carries TRBV5-1 and TRBJ1-1; the match to TRBD1 covers 7 bases. Germline lookup yields CDR1 SGHRS and CDR2 YFSETQ. V lost 4 bases to trimming and J lost 6 bases; unmatched junction nucleotides: 3. The CDR3 sequence is 12 residues long. The CDR3 protein is CASSIDRAEAFF. CDR3 nucleotide sequence: TGCGCCAGCAGCATTGACAGGGCTGAAGCTTTCTTT.

The chain couples TRBV20-1 to TRBJ1-6, with 8 nucleotides matching TRBD1. The J segment lost 7 bases and the V segment lost 4 bases, leaving 9 bases of the junction unmatched. The CDR3 loop spans 15 amino acids. Germline values: CDR1 DFQATT, CDR2 SNEGSKA (reference sequence). The CDR3 DNA reads TGCAGTGCTACTACTCGACAGGGGCTCAATTCACCCCTCCACTTT. Its translation is CSATTRQGLNSPLHF.

Only a few counts were recorded for this clonotype. The CDR3 DNA sequence: TGTGCCAGCAGCAAACCCGCCCACGAGCAGTACTTC. Protein sequence: CASSKPAHEQYF. The V and J genes are TRBV5-6 and TRBJ2-7; D not resolved. Germline CDR1 reads SGHDT; CDR2 reads YYEEEE. The CDR3 has 12 amino acids. Trimming shortened V by 4 bases and J by 5 bases, and 10 bases separated the two germline ends.

J is TRBJ2-4 and V is TRBV5-1, with a possible D match to TRBD1 (5 bases). V lost 3 bases and J 4 bases, leaving 11 bases between the germline ends. The CDR3 loop spans 14 amino acids. CDR1 is SGHRS and CDR2 is YFSETQ in the germline V gene. The chain's CDR3 is CASSSAPGKNIQYF. The CDR3 DNA is TGCGCCAGCAGCTCGGCTCCAGGGAAAAACATTCAGTACTTC.

This chain joins TRBV4-1 and TRBJ1-1; D gene unclear. V was shortened by 4 bases and J by 1 base, with 16 bases between the two germline ends. Germline values: CDR1 MGHRA, CDR2 YSYEKL. This CDR3 comprises 16 residues. This chain's CDR3 is CASSRRAQDSNTEAFF. CDR3 DNA: TGCGCCAGCAGCCGACGGGCCCAGGACTCGAACACTGAAGCTTTCTTT.

This clonotype was counted a few times. The chain combines TRBV21-1 with TRBJ2-4. TRBV21-1 is a pseudogene segment. The CDR3 covers 14 residues. The CDR3: CASSKGGAKNIQYF. The DNA of the CDR3 is TGTGCCAGCAGCAAAGGAGGAGCCAAAAACATTCAGTACTTC.

There are a few counts of this clonotype. V usage is TRBV6-1 and J usage is TRBJ2-7; perhaps TRBD2 as D (6 bases). Germline V gene data show CDR1 as MNHNS and CDR2 as SASEGT. This CDR3 contains 13 residues. V was shortened by 6 bases and J by 1 base, with 10 bases between the two germline ends. Here the CDR3 DNA reads TGTGCCAGCAGCGCGGGACTTTCCTACGAGCAGTACTTC. It translates to CASSAGLSYEQYF.

This clonotype showed up just a few times. The chain links TRBV4-1 to TRBJ2-3; D is ambiguous. Germline-derived CDR1 and CDR2 are MGHRA and YSYEKL. Trimming left V 6 bases short and J 0 bases short, with 10 bases between. The CDR3 contains 14 residues. The DNA for the CDR3 is TGCGCCAGCAGTGGACGGCGTAGCACAGATACGCAGTATTTT. Encoded protein: CASSGRRSTDTQYF.

This clonotype was seen a handful of times. The J gene is TRBJ1-1, the V gene TRBV6-2 or TRBV6-3, with 9 bases lining up with TRBD1. CDR1 is MNHEY and CDR2 is SVGEGT in the germline V gene. V lost 8 bases, J lost 11 bases, and 9 bases stayed unmatched. The CDR3 length is 12 residues. CDR3 protein: CASGGTGGFAFF. In nucleotides, the CDR3 is TGTGCCAGCGGGGGAACAGGGGGCTTCGCTTTCTTT.

This clonotype has just a few counts. This chain links TRBV27 with TRBJ1-1, with D hard to call. Germline CDR1 MNHEY, CDR2 SMNVEV (reference sequence). CDR3 length equals 15 residues. Between the trimmed V and J ends, which lost 5 bases and 1 base, there was a span of 14 bases. The chain's CDR3 is CASSTQDGPNTEAFF. Here the CDR3 DNA reads TGTGCCAGCAGTACCCAGGACGGACCGAACACTGAAGCTTTCTTT.

The chain links TRBV29-1 to TRBJ1-2, with TRBD1 matching 12 bases. CDR3 length: 15 amino acids. Germline-derived CDR1 and CDR2 are SQVTM and ANQGSEA. The CDR3 region has the DNA TGCTGCGCGACCGGGACAGGGGGCTCTAGCTATGGCTACACCTTC. This encodes CCATGTGGSSYGYTF.

This clonotype was seen ten or more times. The chain joins TRBV10-3 to TRBJ1-1; D possibly corresponds to TRBD1 (6 bases). Germline V lookup: CDR1 ENHRY, CDR2 SYGVKD. The CDR3 length is 12 residues. Trimming took 11 bases from V and 2 from J, leaving 12 bases between them. In DNA form, the CDR3 reads TGTGCCTTCGGACAGACAAACACTGAAGCTTTCTTT. Residues: CAFGQTNTEAFF.

This clonotype showed up just a few times. V and J are TRBV20-1 and TRBJ2-2; 9 positions match TRBD1. The CDR3 has 15 residues. The V gene end was trimmed by 6 bases and the J gene end by 5 bases; junction bases not matched to a gene: 10. Germline V lookup: CDR1 DFQATT, CDR2 SNEGSKA (reference sequence). CDR3 amino acids: CSALLGQGTTGELFF. Here the CDR3 DNA reads TGCAGTGCCTTACTCGGACAGGGGACGACCGGGGAGCTGTTTTTT.

This clonotype was counted many times. The chain is built from TRBV12-3 or TRBV12-4 and TRBJ1-4; possible D gene TRBD1, 6 bases. The V and J ends lost 6 bases and 3 bases respectively, with 14 bases between them. The length of the CDR3 is 15 residues. CDR3 residues: CASSPTGGPNEKLFF. In DNA form, the CDR3 reads TGTGCCAGCAGCCCTACCGGGGGCCCTAATGAAAAACTGTTTTTT.

This chain joins TRBV4-1 and TRBJ2-2; D call uncertain. This CDR3 has 14 residues. The ends were cut back, 0 bases at V and 8 bases at J, with 10 bases in the middle. The germline V gene encodes CDR1 MGHRA and CDR2 YSYEKL. Written as DNA, the CDR3 is TGCGCCAGCAGCCAAGATCCAGGCGTGGGGGAGCTGTTTTTT. This gives the protein CASSQDPGVGELFF.

About this clonotype itself: A much larger clone lies a single base off, so this may be a read error. The V call is TRBV29-1, the J call TRBJ1-1; D is perhaps TRBD1 (5 bases). CDR1 and CDR2 (germline): SQVTM, ANQGSEA. V was trimmed by 8 bases and J by 7 bases, leaving 20 bases between them. CDR3 length equals 13 residues. The CDR3 is CSLYWGSSNEAFF. The DNA for the CDR3 is TGCAGCCTCTATTGGGGCTCGAGCAATGAAGCTTTCTTT.

The gene calls are TRBV6-5 and TRBJ2-2; 11 bases are shared with TRBD2. Germline V lookup: CDR1 MNHEY, CDR2 SVGAGI. This CDR3 is built from 17 residues. J was trimmed by 4 bases and V by 8 bases; bases with no gene match: 12. CDR3 sequence reads: CASCSHFSGRGTGELFF. Written as DNA, the CDR3 is TGTGCCAGCTGTTCTCATTTTAGCGGGAGGGGCACCGGGGAGCTGTTTTTT.